These 17 T cell receptor beta chains originate from one sample sequenced in a study of immune characterization of retroperitoneal liposarcoma. Via MiXCR, TCRdb re-called the PCR reads, giving one row per CDR3 protein. The sample lists 2,000 to 2,500 distinct CDR3 sequences, just over 35% seen once, with approximately 15% in the top ten. Sequenced input: tumor tissue. The receptors here all came from a male donor with retroperitoneal liposarcoma.

The chain carries TRBV27 and TRBJ2-1, with 7 positions matching TRBD1. The CDR3 runs 14 residues. The J segment lost 7 bases and the V segment lost 5 bases, leaving 8 bases of the junction unmatched. Germline assignment: CDR1 MNHEY and CDR2 SMNVEV (reference sequence). The CDR3 bases are TGTGCCAGCAGTCTAACAGGGGTTGGGAATGAGCAGTTCTTC. Residues: CASSLTGVGNEQFF.

This clonotype was observed a single time. The chain employs TRBV6-5 and TRBJ2-5; D might be TRBD1 or TRBD2, each matching 5 bases. V lost 0 bases and J 1 base, leaving 12 bases between the germline ends. The CDR3 runs 16 residues. Germline V lookup: CDR1 MNHEY, CDR2 SVGAGI. The CDR3 region is CASSYSAGALQETQYF. In DNA, the CDR3 is TGTGCCAGCAGTTACTCGGCCGGGGCTCTCCAAGAGACCCAGTACTTC.

The genes are TRBV5-1 and TRBJ2-1; TRBD2 aligns across 9 bases. Germline V gene lookup returns CDR1 SGHRS and CDR2 YFSETQ. V gave up 0 bases and J gave up 6 bases; unmatched junction bases: 7. This CDR3 has 16 amino acids. DNA for the CDR3: TGCGCCAGCAGCTTGGTCCTCCTAGCGGGGATCAATGAGCAGTTCTTC. Protein: CASSLVLLAGINEQFF. Full variable domain (missing parts from reference TRBV5-1 and TRBJ2-1): KAGVTQTPRYLIKTRGQQVTLSCSPISGHRSVSWYQQTPGQGLQFLFEYFSETQRNKGNFPGRFSGRQFSNSRSEMNVSTLELGDSALYLCASSLVLLAGINEQFFGPGTRLTVL.

This clonotype was seen a single time. The chain recombines TRBV7-2 with TRBJ2-1; D is perhaps TRBD2 (6 bases). The V gene's germline CDR1 is SGHTA and CDR2 FQGNSA. This CDR3 contains 14 residues. V was pared by 2 bases and J by 3 bases, with 8 bases between. The CDR3 protein is CASSLRGDYNEQFF. The CDR3 nucleotides read TGTGCCAGCAGCTTACGCGGGGACTACAATGAGCAGTTCTTC.

CDR3 in DNA: TGTGCCAGCAGTGGGCTGACTAGCGGGAACTACGAGCAGTACTTC. This codes for CASSGLTSGNYEQYF. This chain connects TRBV6-2 or TRBV6-3 to TRBJ2-1; 11 nucleotides agree with TRBD2. With the DNA end fitting TRBJ2-7 better, the J assignment may be wrong. Germline CDR1 and CDR2: MNHEY and SVGEGT. The CDR3 is 15 amino acids.

Notes on this clonotype: A much larger clone lies a single base off, so this may be a read error. The rearrangement joins TRBV6-1 to TRBJ2-1, with D hard to call. V gave up 5 bases and J gave up 13 bases, with 15 bases separating them. The CDR3 contains 12 residues. From germline, CDR1 is MNHNS and CDR2 SASEGT. CDR3 in amino acids: CASSYNQETQFF. The CDR3 DNA reads TGTGCCAGCAGTTATAACCAAGAGACCCAGTTCTTC.

This clonotype is labeled as medium-sized. This chain links TRBV6-1 with TRBJ2-5, with unresolved D. CDR1 is MNHNS, CDR2 SASEGT, per germline. The CDR3 totals 12 residues. V lost 4 bases and J 6 bases, leaving 9 bases between the germline ends. In DNA form, the CDR3 reads TGTGCCAGCAGTGCCTCAGCCAAGACCCAGTACTTC. The encoded protein is CASSASAKTQYF.

The chain carries TRBV7-6 and TRBJ2-1; 10 nucleotides agree with TRBD2. Germline V lookup: CDR1 SGHVS, CDR2 FNYEAQ. J gave up 5 bases and V 5 bases, and 6 bases lay outside the gene matches. The CDR3 covers 15 residues. This chain's CDR3 is CASSPRTSGNNEQFF. Written as DNA, the CDR3 is TGTGCCAGCAGCCCTCGGACTAGCGGCAACAATGAGCAGTTCTTC. Full variable domain (remainder filled in from reference TRBV7-6 and TRBJ2-1): GAGVSQSPRYKVTKRGQDVALRCDPISGHVSLYWYRQALGQGPEFLTYFNYEAQQDKSGLPNDRFSAERPEGSISTLTIQRTEQRDSAMYRCASSPRTSGNNEQFFGPGTRLTVL.

The chain uses TRBV6-1 and TRBJ2-3, with D uncertain. Trimming took off 5 bases at V and 5 bases at J, with 11 bases between the two ends. The CDR3 runs 13 residues. From germline, CDR1 is MNHNS and CDR2 SASEGT. The DNA of the CDR3 is TGTGCCAGCAGTATAAGTCCTAGAGATACGCAGTATTTT. It specifies CASSISPRDTQYF.

Judged by abundance, this clonotype is medium-sized (0.01 to 0.1%). V is TRBV7-6 and J is TRBJ2-1; TRBD2 is a possible D gene (7 bases). V lost 2 bases to trimming and J lost 3 bases, with 14 bases between them. This CDR3 contains 16 residues. Germline CDR1 and CDR2: SGHVS and FNYEAQ. CDR3 bases: TGTGCCAGCAGCTTAATAGGGGGGGAGAACTACAATGAGCAGTTCTTC. Translation gives CASSLIGGENYNEQFF.

Judged by abundance, this clonotype is large. J is TRBJ2-1 and V is TRBV7-2; D is uncertain. This CDR3 contains 15 residues. V gave up 5 bases and J gave up 2 bases, with 13 bases separating them. Germline CDR1 and CDR2: SGHTA and FQGNSA. The chain's CDR3 is CASSPLYGAYNEQFF. CDR3 in DNA: TGTGCCAGCAGCCCTTTGTATGGGGCCTACAATGAGCAGTTCTTC.

By share, this clonotype counts as large. The V call is TRBV6-1, the J call TRBJ2-1; 13 positions match TRBD2. From germline, CDR1 is MNHNS and CDR2 SASEGT. J was trimmed by 10 bases and V by 8 bases; bases with no gene match: 17. This CDR3 region has 17 residues. This chain's CDR3 is CASRAGTSGARREEQFF. CDR3 coding DNA: TGTGCCAGCCGGGCCGGGACTAGCGGGGCCAGGAGGGAGGAGCAGTTCTTC.

J is TRBJ2-2 and V is TRBV6-5; D is undetermined. The CDR3 contains 14 residues. Trimming took off 4 bases at V and 7 bases at J, with 13 bases between the two ends. The germline CDR1 and CDR2 sequences are MNHEY and SVGAGI. The CDR3 coding sequence is TGTGCCAGCAGTTCATCACATATTAACGGGGAGCTGTTTTTT. Its translation: CASSSSHINGELFF.

This clonotype was seen only once. The V gene is TRBV6-1, the J gene TRBJ2-3; the D gene is possibly TRBD2 (6 bases). The germline gives CDR1 MNHNS, CDR2 SASEGT. The CDR3 length is 15 residues. Trimming shortened V by 6 bases and J by 0 bases, and 13 bases separated the two germline ends. Written as DNA, the CDR3 is TGTGCCAGCAGCGGCGGGATCCACAGCACAGATACGCAGTATTTT. Translation: CASSGGIHSTDTQYF.

This clonotype was detected a few times. V gene TRBV4-1 combines with J gene TRBJ2-1; maybe TRBD2 (5 bases). V shed 3 bases and J shed 4 bases, with 10 bases lying between them. The CDR3 sequence is 14 residues long. Germline CDR1 is MGHRA and CDR2 is YSYEKL. The CDR3 region is CASSQESGYNEQFF. The CDR3 DNA reads as TGCGCCAGCAGCCAGGAGAGCGGTTACAATGAGCAGTTCTTC.

Within the sample, this clonotype is large. The V gene is TRBV6-1, the J gene TRBJ2-1; 10 bases are a match to TRBD2. V was pared by 6 bases and J by 7 bases, with 6 bases of the junction left unmatched. Per the germline V gene, CDR1 is MNHNS and CDR2 is SASEGT. CDR3 length equals 14 residues. The CDR3 sequence is CASSPPGLANEQFF. DNA for the CDR3: TGTGCCAGCAGCCCACCGGGACTAGCGAATGAGCAGTTCTTC.

The V and J genes are TRBV6-1 and TRBJ2-1, with D maybe TRBD1 (6 bases). The V and J ends lost 6 bases and 10 bases respectively, with 25 bases between them. The CDR3 has 16 residues. Germline CDR1 MNHNS, CDR2 SASEGT. The CDR3 loop is CASSLRTATILNEQFF. Here the CDR3 DNA reads TGTGCCAGCAGCCTCCGGACAGCGACCATCCTGAACGAGCAGTTCTTC.